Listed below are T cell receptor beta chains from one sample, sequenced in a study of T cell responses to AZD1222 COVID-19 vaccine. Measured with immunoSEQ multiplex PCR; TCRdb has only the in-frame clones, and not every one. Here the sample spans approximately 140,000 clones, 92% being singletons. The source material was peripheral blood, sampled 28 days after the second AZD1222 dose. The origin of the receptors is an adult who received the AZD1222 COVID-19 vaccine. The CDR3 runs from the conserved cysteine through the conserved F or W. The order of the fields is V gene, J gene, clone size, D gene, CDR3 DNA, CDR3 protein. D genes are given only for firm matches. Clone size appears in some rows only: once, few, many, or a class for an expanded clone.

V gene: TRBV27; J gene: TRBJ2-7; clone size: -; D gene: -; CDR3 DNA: TGTGCCAGCAGTTTAAAACAGTCCTACGAGCAGTACTTC; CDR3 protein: CASSLKQSYEQYF
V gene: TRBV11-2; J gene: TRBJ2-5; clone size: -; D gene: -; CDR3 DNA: TGTGCCAGCAGCTTAGGTTTTGCAGAAGAGACCCAGTACTTC; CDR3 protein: CASSLGFAEETQYF
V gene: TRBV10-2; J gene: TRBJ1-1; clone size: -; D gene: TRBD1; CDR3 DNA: TGCGCCAGCAGTGAAACCCGACAGGGCACCCTGTCGGTCTCCACTGAAGCTTTCTTT; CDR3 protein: CASSETRQGTLSVSTEAFF
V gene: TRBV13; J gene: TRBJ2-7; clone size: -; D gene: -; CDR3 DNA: TGTGCCAGCAACGGACTTGCCTACGAGCAGTACTTC; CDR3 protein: CASNGLAYEQYF
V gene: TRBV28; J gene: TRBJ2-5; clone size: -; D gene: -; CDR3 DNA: TGTGCCAGCAGTCTCCGGGACTACCAAGAGACCCAGTACTTC; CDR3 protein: CASSLRDYQETQYF
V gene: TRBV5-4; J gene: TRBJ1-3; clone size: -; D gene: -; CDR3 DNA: TGTGCCAGCAGCTTGGCCTCCGGGTGGGGAAACACCATATATTTT; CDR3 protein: CASSLASGWGNTIYF
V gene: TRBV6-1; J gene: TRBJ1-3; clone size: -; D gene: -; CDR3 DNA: TGTGCCAGCAGTGACACTTGGACGTACTCTGGAAACACCATATATTTT; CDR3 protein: CASSDTWTYSGNTIYF
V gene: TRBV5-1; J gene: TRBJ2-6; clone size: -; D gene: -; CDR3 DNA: TGCGCCAGCAGCACGGGGGCCTCCTCTGGGGCCAACGTCCTGACTTTC; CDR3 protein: CASSTGASSGANVLTF
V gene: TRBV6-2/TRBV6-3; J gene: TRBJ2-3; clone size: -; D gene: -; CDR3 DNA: TGTGCCAGCAGTTACTCGATGGGGGCGTTTCCCGATACGCAGTATTTT; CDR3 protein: CASSYSMGAFPDTQYF
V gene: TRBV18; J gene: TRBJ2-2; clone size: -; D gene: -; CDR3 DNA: TGTGCCAGCTCACCACCCCAAGGCTTTTCCACCGGGGAGCTGTTTTTT; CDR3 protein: CASSPPQGFSTGELFF
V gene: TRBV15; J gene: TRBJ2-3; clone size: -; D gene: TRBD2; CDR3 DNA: TGTGCCACCAGCAGAATAGCGGGAGCGTTGGGCACAGATACGCAGTATTTT; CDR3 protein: CATSRIAGALGTDTQYF
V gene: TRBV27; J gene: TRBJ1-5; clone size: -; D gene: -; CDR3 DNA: TGTGCCAGCAGTAAGGGAAGAGGTTGGGGGTCCCGGCCCCAGCATTTT; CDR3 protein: CASSKGRGWGSRPQHF
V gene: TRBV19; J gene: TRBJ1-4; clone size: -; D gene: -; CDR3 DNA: TGTGCCAGTAGTGGCAGGGAGGATGAAAAACTGTTTTTT; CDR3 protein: CASSGREDEKLFF
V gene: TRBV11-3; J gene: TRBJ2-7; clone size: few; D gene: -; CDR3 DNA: TGTGCCAGCAGCTTTACCCCCTACGAGCAGTACTTC; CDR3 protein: CASSFTPYEQYF
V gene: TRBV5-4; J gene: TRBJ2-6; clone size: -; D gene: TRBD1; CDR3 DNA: TGTGCCAGCAGCCAAGACAGGGTTGGGGCCAACGTCCTGACTTTC; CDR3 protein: CASSQDRVGANVLTF
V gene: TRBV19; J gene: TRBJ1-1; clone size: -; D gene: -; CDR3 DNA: TGTGCCAGTAGTATACTCCCCGGGCACATGAACACTGAAGCTTTCTTT; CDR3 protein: CASSILPGHMNTEAFF
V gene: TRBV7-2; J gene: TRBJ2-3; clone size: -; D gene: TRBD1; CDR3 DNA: TGTGCCAGCAGCCCCTATGGACAGGATGTAGATACGCAGTATTTT; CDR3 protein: CASSPYGQDVDTQYF
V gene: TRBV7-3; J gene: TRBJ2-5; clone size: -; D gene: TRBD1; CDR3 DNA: TGTGCCAGCAGCCCAAGGGGGACAGGGGGCGTTAGGACTAGCGGACAAGAGACCCAGTACTTC; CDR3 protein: CASSPRGTGGVRTSGQETQYF
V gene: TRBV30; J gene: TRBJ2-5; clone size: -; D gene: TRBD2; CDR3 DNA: TGTGCCTGGAGTACCGGACTAGCGGGAGGGCCGGAGACCCAGTACTTC; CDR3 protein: CAWSTGLAGGPETQYF
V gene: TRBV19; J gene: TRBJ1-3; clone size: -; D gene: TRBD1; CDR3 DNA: TGTGCCAGTAGCCCGGGGACAGGGGGCTTGGTCACCATATATTTT; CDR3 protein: CASSPGTGGLVTIYF
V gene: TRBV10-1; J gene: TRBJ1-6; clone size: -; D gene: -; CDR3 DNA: TGCGCCAGCAGTGCGACAGGATCCTCACCCCTCCACTTT; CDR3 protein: CASSATGSSPLHF
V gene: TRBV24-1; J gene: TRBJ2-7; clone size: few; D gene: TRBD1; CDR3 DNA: TGTGCCACCAGTGGGACAGGGGTAAACGAGCAGTACTTC; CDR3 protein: CATSGTGVNEQYF
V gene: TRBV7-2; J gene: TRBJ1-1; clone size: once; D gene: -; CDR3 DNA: TGTGCCAGCCTCAAAAATGGGGGGGCGCGAACTGAAGCTTTCTTT; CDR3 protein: CASLKNGGARTEAFF
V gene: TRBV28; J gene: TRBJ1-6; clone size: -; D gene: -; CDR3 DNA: TGTGCCAGCAGCCCTCCCGTACAGGGACGCAATTCACCCCTCCACTTT; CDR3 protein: CASSPPVQGRNSPLHF
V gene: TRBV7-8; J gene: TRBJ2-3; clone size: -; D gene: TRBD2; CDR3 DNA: TGTGCCAGCAGCGCAAGGTCCCCTAGCGGGCCTAGCACAGATACGCAGTATTTT; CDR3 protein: CASSARSPSGPSTDTQYF
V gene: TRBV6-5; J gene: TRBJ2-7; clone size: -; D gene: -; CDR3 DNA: TGTGCCAGCAGCGGCTTGGAGGGAGCCTACGAGCAGTACTTC; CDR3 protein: CASSGLEGAYEQYF
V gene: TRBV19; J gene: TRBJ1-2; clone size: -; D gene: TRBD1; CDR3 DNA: TGTGCCAGTAGCCTCGACGTGGGACAGGGGAACTATGGCTACACCTTC; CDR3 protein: CASSLDVGQGNYGYTF
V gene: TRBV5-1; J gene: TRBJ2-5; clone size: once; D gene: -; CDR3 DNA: TGCGCCAGCAGCCTTACACAAGAGACCCAGTACTTC; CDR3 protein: CASSLTQETQYF
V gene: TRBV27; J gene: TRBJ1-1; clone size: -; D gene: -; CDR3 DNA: TGTGCCAGCAGTTCAACAGGGTTATACACTGAAGCTTTCTTT; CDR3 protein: CASSSTGLYTEAFF
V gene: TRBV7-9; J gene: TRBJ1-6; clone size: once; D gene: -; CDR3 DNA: TGTGCCAGCAGCTTAGCGGCTGCTACCTATAATTCACCCCTCCACTTT; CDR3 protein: CASSLAAATYNSPLHF
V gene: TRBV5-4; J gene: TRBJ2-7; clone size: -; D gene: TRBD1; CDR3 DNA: TGTGCCAGCAGCTCCCCGGGACAGGGAACCGAGCAGTACTTC; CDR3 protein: CASSSPGQGTEQYF
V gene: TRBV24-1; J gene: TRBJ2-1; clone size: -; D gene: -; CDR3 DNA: TGTGCCACCAGTGATTTGCGGTCGGCAGGGGCGGAGAATGAGCAGTTCTTC; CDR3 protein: CATSDLRSAGAENEQFF
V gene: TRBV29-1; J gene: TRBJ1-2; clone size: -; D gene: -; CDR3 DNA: TGCAGCGTTGAGGCCCGCTATGGCTACACCTTC; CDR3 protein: CSVEARYGYTF
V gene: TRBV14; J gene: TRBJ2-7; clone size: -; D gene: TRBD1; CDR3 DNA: TGTGCCAGCAGCCAAGCCTGGACAGGGGGCATCTACGAGCAGTACTTC; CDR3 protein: CASSQAWTGGIYEQYF
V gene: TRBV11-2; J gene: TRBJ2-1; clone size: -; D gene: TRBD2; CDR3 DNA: TGTGCCAGCAGCTCGATCTCCGGGACTAGCGGGAGAAATGAGCAGTTCTTC; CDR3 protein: CASSSISGTSGRNEQFF
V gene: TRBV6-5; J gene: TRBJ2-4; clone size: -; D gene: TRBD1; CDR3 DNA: TGTGCCAGCAGGGACGGACAGGGCCAAAACATTCAGTACTTC; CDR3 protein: CASRDGQGQNIQYF
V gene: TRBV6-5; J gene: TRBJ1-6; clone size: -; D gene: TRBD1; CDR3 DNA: TGTGCCAGCAGTCTCACAGGGGAATCACCCCTCCACTTT; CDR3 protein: CASSLTGESPLHF
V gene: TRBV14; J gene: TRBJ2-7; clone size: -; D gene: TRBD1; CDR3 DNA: TGTGCCAGCAGCCAAGATTGGTTTGGGACAGGGGGCGCGCAGTACTTC; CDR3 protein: CASSQDWFGTGGAQYF